The 31 T cell receptor beta chains presented below share a single source sample, sequenced in a study of control samples from healthy donors and cancer patients (dated by TCRdb to about 2020). Libraries were made using the immunoSEQ multiplex PCR assay. Entries here come from immuneACCESS through TCRdb and include only in-frame sequences with V and J called. Some clones fail to appear in such tables; in the studies checked, an unresolved V gene covers under half of the shortfall, and the cause of the remainder is unknown. This sample has about 120,000 clones in its table, and 80% to 95% of those were observed once. Approximately 8% of the sample belongs to the ten largest clones. Specimen: blood. Receptors were obtained from a woman between 18 and 29 years old in good health.

V gene TRBV6-2 or TRBV6-3 combines with J gene TRBJ2-2; D is perhaps TRBD1 (6 bases). The CDR3 totals 20 residues. The V gene lost 0 bases and the J gene lost 4 bases, with 24 bases spanning the gap. The germline V gene encodes CDR1 MNHEY and CDR2 SVGEGT. The CDR3 DNA is TGTGCCAGCAGTTACTCGCCCGGACAGTCCCTCTTGGCCTTCACCGGGGAGCTGTTTTTT. This sequence encodes CASSYSPGQSLLAFTGELFF.

The chain joins TRBV5-1 to TRBJ2-7; TRBD2 agrees at 8 bases. The CDR3 has 15 residues. CDR1 and CDR2 (germline): SGHRS, YFSETQ. V shed 4 bases, J shed 2 bases, and the junction held 8 bases outside the gene matches. CDR3 DNA sequence: TGCGCCAGCAGCCGGTCAGCGGGAGCAACCTACGAGCAGTACTTC. The encoded protein is CASSRSAGATYEQYF.

V is TRBV7-9 and J is TRBJ1-1; no reliable D call. The CDR3 spans 16 residues. The V end lost 4 bases, the J end lost 1 base, and 16 bases lay between the germline ends. Germline V gene sequence: CDR1 SEHNR, CDR2 FQNEAQ (reference sequence). CDR3 sequence: CASSSSDGRPNTEAFF. CDR3 bases: TGTGCCAGCAGCTCGTCCGACGGCCGACCGAACACTGAAGCTTTCTTT.

The chain combines TRBV7-2 with TRBJ1-2; tentatively, D is TRBD1 (6 bases). This CDR3 has 16 amino acids. Germline loops: CDR1 SGHTA, CDR2 FQGNSA. V was shortened by 5 bases and J by 0 bases, with 16 bases between the two germline ends. In DNA form, the CDR3 reads TGTGCCAGCAGCCTGAAAAAGACAGGTCCTAACTATGGCTACACCTTC. This translates into CASSLKKTGPNYGYTF.

The chain uses TRBV5-1 and TRBJ2-7, with D possibly TRBD2 on 5 matching bases. The CDR3 runs to 15 residues. CDR1 SGHRS and CDR2 YFSETQ come from the germline V gene. The germline V and J ends were trimmed by 2 bases and 6 bases, with 18 bases remaining between them. The CDR3 is CASSLGNVIGGEQYF. The CDR3, as DNA: TGCGCCAGCAGCTTAGGTAATGTCATAGGAGGCGAGCAGTACTTC.

The genes are TRBV7-2 and TRBJ2-5; TRBD1 or TRBD2 may be the D gene (6 bases each). V was shortened by 1 base and J by 5 bases, with 17 bases between the two germline ends. Germline-derived CDR1 and CDR2 are SGHTA and FQGNSA. This CDR3 contains 16 residues. CDR3 sequence reads: CASSLVGGGVRETQYF. The CDR3 nucleotides read TGTGCCAGCAGCTTAGTCGGGGGCGGGGTCCGGGAGACCCAGTACTTC.

The CDR3: CSASFEGDEQFF. The DNA for the CDR3 is TGCAGTGCTAGTTTTGAGGGGGATGAGCAGTTCTTC. The chain uses TRBV20-1 and TRBJ2-1, with a weak D call TRBD1 (6 bases). CDR1 DFQATT and CDR2 SNEGSKA come from the germline V gene (reference sequence). Trimming cost V 3 bases and J 8 bases, with 11 bases left between them. The CDR3 is made up of 12 amino acids.

The J gene is TRBJ2-6, the V gene TRBV28; weak D call: TRBD2 (6 bases). Germline values: CDR1 MDHEN, CDR2 SYDVKM. Deletions cut 5 bases from V and 0 bases from J, with 11 bases between. CDR3 size: 16 residues. CDR3 DNA sequence: TGTGCCAGCAGTGCCGGGGGAGTCTCTGGGGCCAACGTCCTGACTTTC. Residues: CASSAGGVSGANVLTF. Combining the CDR3 with reference TRBV28 and TRBJ2-6 gives the whole variable domain DVKVTQSSRYLVKRTGEKVFLECVQDMDHENMFWYRQDPGLGLRLIYFSYDVKMKEKGDIPEGYSVSREKKERFSLILESASTNQTSMYLCASSAGGVSGANVLTFGAGSRLTVL.

V gene TRBV5-4 combines with J gene TRBJ2-3; the match to TRBD2 covers 9 bases. CDR1 and CDR2 (germline): SGHNT, YYREEE (reference sequence). V lost 2 bases, J lost 2 bases, and 9 bases stayed unmatched. The CDR3 spans 17 residues. Here the CDR3 reads CASSFPIAGVPTDTQYF. The CDR3 DNA sequence: TGTGCCAGCAGCTTCCCAATAGCGGGAGTTCCCACAGATACGCAGTATTTT. The entire variable domain, with the rest obtained from reference TRBV5-4 and TRBJ2-3, is as follows: ETGVTQSPTHLIKTRGQQVTLRCSSQSGHNTVSWYQQALGQGPQFIFQYYREEENGRGNFPPRFSGLQFPNYSSELNVNALELDDSALYLCASSFPIAGVPTDTQYFGPGTRLTVL.

The chain recombines TRBV5-1 with TRBJ2-2; D perhaps matches TRBD2 (5 bases). CDR3 length: 18 amino acids. In germline, CDR1 is SGHRS, CDR2 YFSETQ. V lost 0 bases and J lost 0, with 15 bases in between. CDR3 DNA sequence: TGCGCCAGCAGCTTGGTCCCGTCGCGAGGGACGAACACCGGGGAGCTGTTTTTT. It codes for CASSLVPSRGTNTGELFF.

The chain joins TRBV6-6 to TRBJ1-4; possible D gene TRBD1, 6 bases. V shed 6 bases and J shed 8 bases, with 10 bases lying between them. The CDR3 covers 12 residues. Per germline, CDR1 MNHNY and CDR2 SVGAGI (reference sequence). CDR3 nucleotide sequence: TGTGCCAGCAGGGGGGCAGGAGAAAAACTGTTTTTT. Its translation: CASRGAGEKLFF.

The chain is built from TRBV2 and TRBJ2-1, with 10 bases matching TRBD2. The CDR3 contains 14 residues. Germline V gene data show CDR1 as SNHLY and CDR2 as FYNNEI. With V trimmed by 6 bases and J by 8 bases, 7 bases remained unmatched. This CDR3 reads CASSLAGVDDEQFF. Here the CDR3 DNA reads TGTGCCAGCAGCCTAGCGGGAGTTGATGATGAGCAGTTCTTC.

The chain combines TRBV10-3 with TRBJ1-1, with TRBD1 matching 8 bases. The CDR3 is 15 residues long. V lost 3 bases and J lost 6; bases outside the gene matches: 9. Germline loops: CDR1 ENHRY, CDR2 SYGVKD. The CDR3 sequence is CAISDAGQGRPEAFF. The CDR3 coding sequence is TGTGCCATCAGTGACGCCGGACAGGGTCGGCCTGAAGCTTTCTTT.

The V call is TRBV5-1, the J call TRBJ2-1; D is possibly TRBD1 (6 bases). Per germline, CDR1 SGHRS and CDR2 YFSETQ. Deletions cut 0 bases from V and 4 bases from J, with 17 bases between. The CDR3 length is 17 residues. CDR3 in amino acids: CASSLARGVTGYNEQFF. The CDR3 nucleotides read TGCGCCAGCAGCTTGGCACGGGGAGTAACAGGGTACAATGAGCAGTTCTTC.

This clone was recorded only once. The V gene is TRBV6-6, the J gene TRBJ2-1; 9 bases line up with TRBD2. CDR1 and CDR2 from the germline V gene are MNHNY and SVGAGI (reference sequence). CDR3 length: 16 amino acids. Trimming removed 1 base from V and 2 bases from J; junction bases left unmatched: 3. The DNA for the CDR3 is TGTGCCAGCAGTTACTACGGCGGGAGGGCCTACAATGAGCAGTTCTTC. As protein: CASSYYGGRAYNEQFF.

The rearrangement uses TRBV28 and TRBJ1-4; possible D gene TRBD1, 6 bases. The CDR3 has 16 residues. V was clipped by 6 bases and J by 7 bases, with 21 bases between them. Germline V lookup: CDR1 MDHEN, CDR2 SYDVKM. CDR3 protein: CASRSQGRGKGEKLFF. The CDR3 bases are TGTGCCAGCAGGTCCCAGGGGAGGGGGAAAGGTGAAAAACTGTTTTTT.

The V gene is TRBV6-1, the J gene TRBJ2-7, with 12 bases matching TRBD2. V lost 3 bases, J lost 4 bases, and 7 bases stayed unmatched. Germline V lookup: CDR1 MNHNS, CDR2 SASEGT. CDR3 size: 16 residues. The CDR3 loop reads CASSELTSGGNYEQYF. The DNA of the CDR3 is TGTGCCAGCAGTGAGCTAACTAGCGGGGGGAATTACGAGCAGTACTTC.

The V and J genes are TRBV6-2 or TRBV6-3 and TRBJ1-5; unclear D gene. The CDR3 contains 17 residues. Per germline, CDR1 MNHEY and CDR2 SVGEGT. Trimming took 2 bases from V and 4 from J, leaving 18 bases between them. The chain's CDR3 is CASSYGRTNKGNQPQHF. In DNA form, the CDR3 reads TGTGCCAGCAGTTACGGGAGGACGAATAAAGGGAATCAGCCCCAGCATTTT.

The CDR3 is CASSGGGAIMEYTF. In DNA form, the CDR3 reads TGCGCCAGCAGTGGAGGGGGTGCTATAATGGAGTACACCTTC. J is TRBJ1-2 and V is TRBV10-2; D possibly corresponds to TRBD1 (6 bases). Germline lookup yields CDR1 WSHSY and CDR2 SAAADI. Trimming took 4 bases from V and 11 from J, leaving 20 bases between them. CDR3 length: 14 residues.

The chain joins TRBV9 to TRBJ2-2, with 8 bases aligning to TRBD2. Germline V gives CDR1 SGDLS, CDR2 YYNGEE. This CDR3 has 15 residues. The ends lost 4 bases at V and 7 bases at J; junction bases unmatched: 9. The CDR3 protein is CASSPPAGGNGELFF. CDR3 DNA: TGTGCCAGCAGCCCCCCGGCGGGGGGAAACGGGGAGCTGTTTTTT.

This chain links TRBV9 with TRBJ2-1; the D gene is possibly TRBD2 (6 bases). Trimming pared 5 bases from V and 0 bases from J, leaving 15 bases between. There are 16 residues in the CDR3. Germline lookup yields CDR1 SGDLS and CDR2 YYNGEE. CDR3 region: CASSGNRGNSYNEQFF. CDR3 sequence (DNA): TGTGCCAGCAGTGGAAATCGGGGGAACTCCTACAATGAGCAGTTCTTC.

The chain has TRBV28 and TRBJ2-7; D is possibly TRBD1 (6 bases). The germline V gene encodes CDR1 MDHEN and CDR2 SYDVKM. The CDR3 has 14 residues. Trimming removed 3 bases from V and 0 bases from J, with 9 bases in between. CDR3 coding DNA: TGTGCCAGCAGTTTGACAGGCGTCTCCTACGAGCAGTACTTC. It codes for CASSLTGVSYEQYF. Looking up the rest from reference TRBV28 and TRBJ2-7 gives the full variable domain: DVKVTQSSRYLVKRTGEKVFLECVQDMDHENMFWYRQDPGLGLRLIYFSYDVKMKEKGDIPEGYSVSREKKERFSLILESASTNQTSMYLCASSLTGVSYEQYFGPGTRLTVT.

This CDR3 reads CASSPSLEGLDGYTF. Here the CDR3 DNA reads TGTGCCAGCTCACCATCATTGGAGGGGCTAGATGGCTACACCTTC. This chain uses TRBV18 with TRBJ1-2; D might be TRBD1 (5 bases). This CDR3 comprises 15 residues. Germline CDR1 KGHSH, CDR2 LQKENI. Deletions cut 2 bases from V and 6 bases from J, with 16 bases between. Combining the CDR3 with reference TRBV18 and TRBJ1-2 gives the whole variable domain NAGVMQNPRHLVRRRGQEARLRCSPMKGHSHVYWYRQLPEEGLKFMVYLQKENIIDESGMPKERFSAEFPKEGPSILRIQQVVRGDSAAYFCASSPSLEGLDGYTFGSGTRLTVV.

J is TRBJ1-2 and V is TRBV4-3; TRBD1 might be the D (6 bases). This CDR3 has 18 amino acids. Trimming pared 0 bases from V and 3 bases from J, leaving 20 bases between. The V gene's germline CDR1 is LGHNA and CDR2 YSLEER. This CDR3 reads CASSQETIQGSGYYGYTF. Written as DNA, the CDR3 is TGCGCCAGCAGCCAAGAAACAATACAGGGCTCGGGTTACTATGGCTACACCTTC.

This clone was seen a single time. The chain couples TRBV5-1 to TRBJ2-3; D is perhaps TRBD2 (6 bases). CDR3 length: 17 residues. Germline values: CDR1 SGHRS, CDR2 YFSETQ. Trimming left V 2 bases short and J 4 bases short, with 20 bases between. The CDR3 here is CASSFTPPGEGSDTQYF. The CDR3 nucleotides are TGCGCCAGCAGCTTTACCCCCCCGGGAGAGGGTTCAGATACGCAGTATTTT.

This chain connects TRBV4-3 to TRBJ2-5; D could derive from TRBD1 or TRBD2 (5 bases each). Germline CDR1 is LGHNA and CDR2 is YSLEER. Trimming cost V 4 bases and J 0 bases, with 6 bases left between them. The CDR3 covers 13 residues. The CDR3 nucleotides read TGCGCCAGCAGCCGGGGGAACCAAGAGACCCAGTACTTC. It specifies CASSRGNQETQYF.

Only one count was recorded for this clone. The chain recombines TRBV27 with TRBJ1-2, with 8 bases lining up with TRBD1. Germline values: CDR1 MNHEY, CDR2 SMNVEV (reference sequence). J was trimmed by 5 bases and V by 5 bases; bases with no gene match: 10. The CDR3 runs to 15 residues. For the CDR3, the DNA is TGTGCCAGCAGTCTAGATCGGACAGGGAGGTATGGCTACACCTTC. As protein: CASSLDRTGRYGYTF.

The J gene is TRBJ1-4, the V gene TRBV6-5; possibly TRBD1 for D (6 bases). The length of the CDR3 is 15 residues. CDR1 is MNHEY and CDR2 is SVGAGI in the germline V gene. V shed 5 bases and J shed 3 bases, with 13 bases lying between them. In nucleotides, the CDR3 is TGTGCCAGCAGTAGCACAGGGAGGCCTAATGAAAAACTGTTTTTT. This codes for CASSSTGRPNEKLFF.

The chain is built from TRBV23-1 and TRBJ2-1; 9 nucleotides match TRBD1. TRBV23-1 is designated an ORF whose function remains uncertain. CDR3 length: 17 residues. Trimming at V came to 2 bases and at J to 8 bases, leaving 13 bases not matched to a gene. For the CDR3, the DNA is TGCGCCAGCAGTCAAATTCGGGGGTTGGACAGGGGCGATGAGCAGTTCTTC. Protein: CASSQIRGLDRGDEQFF.

Only a few counts were recorded for this clone. The chain employs TRBV14 and TRBJ2-7; the D is unclear. Trimming removed 2 bases at V and 0 bases at J, with 5 bases between. The CDR3 consists of 13 residues. CDR1 and CDR2 (germline): SGHDN, FVKESK. The CDR3 region is CASSQLRSYEQYF. CDR3 nucleotide sequence: TGTGCCAGCAGCCAACTTCGCTCCTACGAGCAGTACTTC.

The J gene is TRBJ2-2, the V gene TRBV9; 8 bases match TRBD2. Trimming took 2 bases from V and 2 from J; bases not matched to a gene: 8. The CDR3 spans 17 residues. Germline CDR1 SGDLS, CDR2 YYNGEE. As DNA, the CDR3 is TGTGCCAGCAGCGTCACTAGCGGACAATCAAACACCGGGGAGCTGTTTTTT. As protein: CASSVTSGQSNTGELFF.